This T cell receptor beta chain was profiled in a study of cytomegalovirus exposure and HLA in healthy donors. The donors were part of the validation cohort, which consisted of some 120 subjects and was separate from the first cohort of 666 subjects. In the case of this clone: The antigen is not known.

The method was immunoSEQ multiplex PCR; TCRdb's version includes in-frame clones alone and lacks a portion of them. The sample consists of approximately 160,000 clones, approximately 87% of them appearing once. Study-wide results and limits: Some public TCRs appeared in many individuals, while most sequences were rare. It was reported that the classifier diagnosed cytomegalovirus status with high specificity and sensitivity in both the original and validation cohorts. Associated with cytomegalovirus, according to the listing, were 164 TCR beta chains.

V lost 4 bases, J lost 6 bases, and 13 bases lay in between. This CDR3 comprises 14 residues. The germline V gene encodes CDR1 SNHLY and CDR2 FYNNEI. The source is a woman aged 30 to 39 in good health and CMV-seronegative. Specimen: PBMCs. The rearrangement joins TRBV2 to TRBJ1-5; unclear D gene. The CDR3 loop is CASSVRGVRQPQHF. Written as DNA, the CDR3 is TGTGCCAGCAGTGTTCGGGGAGTTCGTCAGCCCCAGCATTTT.